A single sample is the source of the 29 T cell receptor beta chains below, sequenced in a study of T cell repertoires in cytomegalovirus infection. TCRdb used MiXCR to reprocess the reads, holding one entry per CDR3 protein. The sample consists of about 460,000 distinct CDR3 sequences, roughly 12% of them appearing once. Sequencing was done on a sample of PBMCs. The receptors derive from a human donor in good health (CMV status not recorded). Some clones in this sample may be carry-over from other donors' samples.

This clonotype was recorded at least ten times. CDR3 bases: TGTGCCAGCAGCCAAGGGCTTAGTAGGAGAGAGACCCAGTACTTC. It translates to CASSQGLSRRETQYF. The rearrangement joins TRBV11-2 to TRBJ2-5; D is uncertain. Germline V gene data show CDR1 as SGHAT and CDR2 as FQNNGV. With 5 bases removed from V and 4 bases from J, the gap between germline ends came to 17 bases. This CDR3 comprises 15 residues.

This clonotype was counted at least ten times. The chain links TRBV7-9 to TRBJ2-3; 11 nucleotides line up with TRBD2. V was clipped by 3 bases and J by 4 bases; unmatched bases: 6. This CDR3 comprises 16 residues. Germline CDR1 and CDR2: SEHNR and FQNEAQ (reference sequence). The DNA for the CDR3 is TGTGCCAGCAGCTTGTCTAGCGGGAGGATATCAGATACGCAGTATTTT. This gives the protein CASSLSSGRISDTQYF.

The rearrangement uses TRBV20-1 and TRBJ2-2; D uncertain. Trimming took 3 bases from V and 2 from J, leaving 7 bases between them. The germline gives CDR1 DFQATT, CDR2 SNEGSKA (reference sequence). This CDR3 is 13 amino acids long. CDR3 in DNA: TGCAGTGCTAGTGGAGTTAACACCGGGGAGCTGTTTTTT. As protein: CSASGVNTGELFF.

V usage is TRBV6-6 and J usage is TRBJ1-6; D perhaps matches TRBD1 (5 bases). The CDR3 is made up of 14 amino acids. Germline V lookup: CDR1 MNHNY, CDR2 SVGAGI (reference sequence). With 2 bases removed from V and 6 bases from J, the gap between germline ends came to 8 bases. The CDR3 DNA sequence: TGTGCCAGCAGTTACCGGGGCCGTAATTCACCCCTCCACTTT. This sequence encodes CASSYRGRNSPLHF.

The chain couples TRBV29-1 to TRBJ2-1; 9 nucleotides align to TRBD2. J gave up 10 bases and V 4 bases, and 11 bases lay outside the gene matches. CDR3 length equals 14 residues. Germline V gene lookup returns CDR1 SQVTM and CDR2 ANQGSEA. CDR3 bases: TGCAGCGTTGGGCGGGGGGGCCCCTTAGGAGAGCAGTTCTTC. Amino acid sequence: CSVGRGGPLGEQFF.

CDR3 bases: TGTGCCAGTAGTTCCAGGGACATCTTACCACGGCAGTACTTC. Translated, it gives CASSSRDILPRQYF. This chain uses TRBV19 with TRBJ2-7, with D possibly TRBD1 on 6 matching bases. Between the trimmed V and J ends, which lost 5 bases and 9 bases, there was a span of 20 bases. The CDR3 runs to 14 residues. Germline V CDR1 and CDR2: LNHDA, SQIVND (reference sequence). The full variable domain, its missing parts supplied by reference TRBV19 and TRBJ2-7, is DGGITQSPKYLFRKEGQNVTLSCEQNLNHDAMYWYRQDPGQGLRLIYYSQIVNDFQKGDIAEGYSVSREKKESFPLTVTSAQKNPTAFYLCASSSRDILPRQYFGPGTRLTVT.

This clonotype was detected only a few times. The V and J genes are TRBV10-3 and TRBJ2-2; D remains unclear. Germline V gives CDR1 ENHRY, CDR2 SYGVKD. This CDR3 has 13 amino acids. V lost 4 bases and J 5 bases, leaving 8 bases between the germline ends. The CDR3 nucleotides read TGTGCCATCAGTGGATTACAGACCGGGGAGCTGTTTTTT. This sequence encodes CAISGLQTGELFF.

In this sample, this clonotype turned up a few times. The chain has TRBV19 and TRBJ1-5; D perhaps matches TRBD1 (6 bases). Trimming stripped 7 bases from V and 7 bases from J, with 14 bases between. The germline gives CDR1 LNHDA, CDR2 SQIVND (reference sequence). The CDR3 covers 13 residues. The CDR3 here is CASNSGVYQPQHF. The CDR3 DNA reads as TGTGCCAGTAATTCAGGGGTATACCAGCCCCAGCATTTT.

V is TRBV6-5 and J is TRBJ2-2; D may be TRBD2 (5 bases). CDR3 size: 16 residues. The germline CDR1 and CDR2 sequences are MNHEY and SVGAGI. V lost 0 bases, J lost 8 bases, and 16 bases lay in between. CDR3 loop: CASSYSGSRNAGELFF. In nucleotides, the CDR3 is TGTGCCAGCAGTTACTCGGGGAGTCGTAACGCTGGGGAGCTGTTTTTT.

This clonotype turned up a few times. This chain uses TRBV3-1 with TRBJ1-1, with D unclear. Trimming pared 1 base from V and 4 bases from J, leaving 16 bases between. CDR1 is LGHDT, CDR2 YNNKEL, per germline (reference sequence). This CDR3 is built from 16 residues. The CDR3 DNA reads TGTGCCAGCAGCCAAGGATTGATGGGTGGAGGCACTGAAGCTTTCTTT. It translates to CASSQGLMGGGTEAFF.

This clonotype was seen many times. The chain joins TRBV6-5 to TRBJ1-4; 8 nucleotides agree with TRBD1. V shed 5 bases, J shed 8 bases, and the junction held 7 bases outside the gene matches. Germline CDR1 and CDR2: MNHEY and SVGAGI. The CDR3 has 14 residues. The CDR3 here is CASSAQGANEKLFF. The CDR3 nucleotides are TGTGCCAGCAGTGCCCAGGGGGCGAACGAAAAACTGTTTTTT.

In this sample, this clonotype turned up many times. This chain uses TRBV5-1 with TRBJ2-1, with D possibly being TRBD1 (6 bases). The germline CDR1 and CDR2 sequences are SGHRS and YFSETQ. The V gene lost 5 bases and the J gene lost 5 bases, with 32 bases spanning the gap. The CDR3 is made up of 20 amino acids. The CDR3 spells CASRRSSGSGSDRPNNEQFF. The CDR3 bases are TGCGCCAGCAGAAGGTCCAGCGGTTCAGGGTCTGACAGGCCGAACAATGAGCAGTTCTTC.

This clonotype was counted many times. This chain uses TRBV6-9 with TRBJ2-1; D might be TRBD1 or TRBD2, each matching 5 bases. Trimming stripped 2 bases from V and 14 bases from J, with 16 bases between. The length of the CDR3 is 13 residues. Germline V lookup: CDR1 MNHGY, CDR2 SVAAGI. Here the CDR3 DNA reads TGTGCCAGCAGTTATACCCGGGACCCTGTGGAGTTCTTC. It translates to CASSYTRDPVEFF.

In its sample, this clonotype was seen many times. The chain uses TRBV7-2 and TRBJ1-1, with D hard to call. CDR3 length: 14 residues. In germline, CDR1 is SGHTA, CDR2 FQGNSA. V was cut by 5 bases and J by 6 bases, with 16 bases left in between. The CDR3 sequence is CASSRRTPLAEAFF. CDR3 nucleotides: TGTGCCAGCAGCCGCCGGACTCCCTTAGCTGAAGCTTTCTTT.

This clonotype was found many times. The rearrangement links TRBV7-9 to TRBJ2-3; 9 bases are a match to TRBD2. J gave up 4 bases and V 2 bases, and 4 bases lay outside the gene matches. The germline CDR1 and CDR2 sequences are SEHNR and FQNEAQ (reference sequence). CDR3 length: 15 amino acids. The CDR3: CASSLSGGHADTQYF. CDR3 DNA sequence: TGTGCCAGCAGCTTAAGCGGGGGGCACGCAGATACGCAGTATTTT.

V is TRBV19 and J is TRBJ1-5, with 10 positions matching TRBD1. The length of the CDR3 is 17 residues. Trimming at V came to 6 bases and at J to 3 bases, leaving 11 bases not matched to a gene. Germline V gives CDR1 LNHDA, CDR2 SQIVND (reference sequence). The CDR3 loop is CASRPSGTGALNQPQHF. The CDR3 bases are TGTGCCAGTAGACCTTCCGGGACAGGGGCCCTCAATCAGCCCCAGCATTTT.

The CDR3: CASTDSGQGGTDTQYF. CDR3 nucleotide sequence: TGTGCCAGTACCGACTCGGGACAGGGCGGCACAGATACGCAGTATTTT. This chain uses TRBV19 with TRBJ2-3, with 9 positions matching TRBD1. The CDR3 is 16 residues long. Unmatched junction bases numbered 9, after V lost 7 bases and J lost 1 base. Germline V gives CDR1 LNHDA, CDR2 SQIVND (reference sequence).

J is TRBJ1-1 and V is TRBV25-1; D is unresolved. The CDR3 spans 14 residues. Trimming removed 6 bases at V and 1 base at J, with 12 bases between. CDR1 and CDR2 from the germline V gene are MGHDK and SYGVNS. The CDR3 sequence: CASSRNGRNTEAFF. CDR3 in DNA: TGTGCCAGCAGCCGAAACGGGCGGAACACTGAAGCTTTCTTT.

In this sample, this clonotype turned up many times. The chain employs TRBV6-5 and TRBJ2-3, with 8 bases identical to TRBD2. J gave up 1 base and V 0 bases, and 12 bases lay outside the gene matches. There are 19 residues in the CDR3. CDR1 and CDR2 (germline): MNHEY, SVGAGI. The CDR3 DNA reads TGTGCCAGCAGTTACTCGGTAGCGGGATATCCGGGGGGCACAGATACGCAGTATTTT. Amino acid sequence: CASSYSVAGYPGGTDTQYF.

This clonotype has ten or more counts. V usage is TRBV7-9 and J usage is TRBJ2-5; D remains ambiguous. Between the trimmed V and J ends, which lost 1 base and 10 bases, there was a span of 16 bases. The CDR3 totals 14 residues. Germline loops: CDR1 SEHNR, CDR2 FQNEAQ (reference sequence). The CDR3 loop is CASSLGHQRVSQYF. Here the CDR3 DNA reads TGTGCCAGCAGCTTAGGACACCAAAGAGTGAGCCAGTACTTC. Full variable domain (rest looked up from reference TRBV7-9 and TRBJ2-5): DTGVSQNPRHKITKRGQNVTFRCDPISEHNRLYWYRQTLGQGPEFLTYFQNEAQLEKSRLLSDRFSAERPKGSFSTLEIQRTEQGDSAMYLCASSLGHQRVSQYFGPGTRLLVL.

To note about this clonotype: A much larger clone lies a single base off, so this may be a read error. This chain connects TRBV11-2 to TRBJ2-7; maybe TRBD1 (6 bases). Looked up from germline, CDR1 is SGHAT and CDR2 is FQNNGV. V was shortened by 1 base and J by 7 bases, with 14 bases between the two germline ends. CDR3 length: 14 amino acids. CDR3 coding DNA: TGTGCCAGCAGCTTAGTAGGGGGACACAGGGAGCAGTACTTC. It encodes CASSLVGGHREQYF.

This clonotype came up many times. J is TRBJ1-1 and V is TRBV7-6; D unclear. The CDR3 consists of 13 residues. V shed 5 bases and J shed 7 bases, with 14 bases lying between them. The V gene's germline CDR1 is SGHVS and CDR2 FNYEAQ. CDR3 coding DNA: TGTGCCAGCAGCCCCGGAGGGATGGGTGAAGCTTTCTTT. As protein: CASSPGGMGEAFF. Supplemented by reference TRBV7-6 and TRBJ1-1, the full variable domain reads GAGVSQSPRYKVTKRGQDVALRCDPISGHVSLYWYRQALGQGPEFLTYFNYEAQQDKSGLPNDRFSAERPEGSISTLTIQRTEQRDSAMYRCASSPGGMGEAFFGQGTRLTVV.

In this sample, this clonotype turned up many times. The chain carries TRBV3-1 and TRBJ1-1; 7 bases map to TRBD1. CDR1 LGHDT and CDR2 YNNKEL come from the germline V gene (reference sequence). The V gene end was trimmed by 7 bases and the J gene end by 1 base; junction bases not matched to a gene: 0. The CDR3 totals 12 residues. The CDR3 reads CASNRGNTEAFF. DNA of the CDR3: TGTGCCAGCAACAGGGGGAACACTGAAGCTTTCTTT.

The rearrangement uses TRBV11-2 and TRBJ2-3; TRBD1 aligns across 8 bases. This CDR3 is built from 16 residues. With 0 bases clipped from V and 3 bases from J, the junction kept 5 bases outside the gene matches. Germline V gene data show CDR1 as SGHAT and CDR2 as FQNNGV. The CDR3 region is CASSLDQGALTDTQYF. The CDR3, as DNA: TGTGCCAGCAGCTTAGACCAGGGGGCGCTGACAGATACGCAGTATTTT.

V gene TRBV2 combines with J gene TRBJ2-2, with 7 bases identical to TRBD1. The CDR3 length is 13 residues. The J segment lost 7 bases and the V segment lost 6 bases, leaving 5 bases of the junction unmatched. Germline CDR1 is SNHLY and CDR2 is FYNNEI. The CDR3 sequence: CASSDRAVGELFF. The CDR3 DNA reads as TGTGCCAGCAGCGACAGGGCGGTCGGGGAGCTGTTTTTT.

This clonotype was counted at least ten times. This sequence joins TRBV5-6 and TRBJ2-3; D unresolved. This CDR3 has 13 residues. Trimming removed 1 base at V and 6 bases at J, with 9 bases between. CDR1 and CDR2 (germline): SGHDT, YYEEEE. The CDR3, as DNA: TGTGCCAGCAGCTTGAAGCGTGTGGATACGCAGTATTTT. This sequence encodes CASSLKRVDTQYF.

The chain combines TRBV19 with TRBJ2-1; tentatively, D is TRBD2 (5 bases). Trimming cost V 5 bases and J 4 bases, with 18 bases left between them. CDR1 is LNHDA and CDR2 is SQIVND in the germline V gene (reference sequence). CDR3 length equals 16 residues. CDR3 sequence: CASSSYLVTGYNEQFF. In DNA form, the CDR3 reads TGTGCCAGTAGTTCCTACCTGGTCACGGGATACAATGAGCAGTTCTTC.

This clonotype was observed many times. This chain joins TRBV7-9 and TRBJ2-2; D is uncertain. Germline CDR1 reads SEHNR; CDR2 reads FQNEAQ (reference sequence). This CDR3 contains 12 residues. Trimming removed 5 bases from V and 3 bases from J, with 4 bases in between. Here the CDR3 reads CASSQDTGELFF. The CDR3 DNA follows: TGTGCCAGCAGCCAGGACACCGGGGAGCTGTTTTTT.

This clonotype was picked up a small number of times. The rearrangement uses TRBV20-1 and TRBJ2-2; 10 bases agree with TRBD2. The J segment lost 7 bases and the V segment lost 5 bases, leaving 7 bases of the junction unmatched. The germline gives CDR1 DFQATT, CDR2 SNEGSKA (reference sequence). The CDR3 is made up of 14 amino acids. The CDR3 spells CSASRLAGGGELFF. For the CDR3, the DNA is TGCAGTGCTTCTCGACTAGCGGGCGGCGGGGAGCTGTTTTTT.